Presented here are 21 T cell receptor beta chains from one specimen sequenced in a study of blood T cells in healthy people across ages. The authors ran a second PCR of roughly 7 to 11 cycles using a sample-barcoded 5' primer and a J-beta primer mix. TCRdb fed the 5' RACE reads into MiXCR, producing one record per CDR3 protein. This sample carries about a million distinct CDR3 sequences, roughly 51% of them seen once, and the ten largest clones take 20% to 25%. Sequencing was done on a sample of blood. These receptors were taken from a woman aged 55-69 years in good health.

The chain links TRBV30 to TRBJ1-2, with D tentatively TRBD1 (5 bases). The CDR3 is 15 amino acids. Germline-derived CDR1 and CDR2 are GTSNPN and SVGIG (reference sequence). Trimming removed 4 bases at V and 1 base at J, with 16 bases between. CDR3 DNA sequence: TGTGCCTGGATATACGCCCGGACACTTAACTATGGCTACACCTTC. This sequence encodes CAWIYARTLNYGYTF.

The CDR3 is CASSFAGTVTDTQYF. In DNA, the CDR3 is TGTGCCAGCAGTTTTGCAGGGACGGTTACAGATACGCAGTATTTT. The V gene is TRBV28, the J gene TRBJ2-3; D possibly matches TRBD1 or TRBD2 (5 bases each). V lost 3 bases, J lost 3 bases, and 13 bases lay in between. This CDR3 comprises 15 residues. Germline CDR1 reads MDHEN; CDR2 reads SYDVKM.

The chain has TRBV15 and TRBJ2-3; no definite D call. This CDR3 comprises 14 residues. Germline V gene data show CDR1 as LNHNV and CDR2 as YYDKDF (reference sequence). Deletions cut 5 bases from V and 4 bases from J, with 13 bases between. DNA for the CDR3: TGTGCCACCAGCGGCCTAGGCTCGGCAGATACGCAGTATTTT. It yields the protein CATSGLGSADTQYF.

This clonotype was seen once. The V call is TRBV5-6, the J call TRBJ2-5, with 9 bases identical to TRBD1. J lost 5 bases, V lost 4 bases, and 6 bases had no gene match. This CDR3 is built from 14 residues. CDR1 is SGHDT and CDR2 is YYEEEE in the germline V gene. In nucleotides, the CDR3 is TGTGCCAGCAGCAACAGGGGGCAAAGGGAGACCCAGTACTTC. Its translation: CASSNRGQRETQYF. The full variable domain, its missing parts supplied by reference TRBV5-6 and TRBJ2-5, is DAGVTQSPTHLIKTRGQQVTLRCSPKSGHDTVSWYQQALGQGPQFIFQYYEEEERQRGNFPDRFSGHQFPNYSSELNVNALLLGDSALYLCASSNRGQRETQYFGPGTRLLVL.

This chain connects TRBV4-3 to TRBJ1-6; D ambiguous. The CDR3 is made up of 15 amino acids. Germline V gene sequence: CDR1 LGHNA, CDR2 YSLEER. Trimming cost V 0 bases and J 5 bases, with 8 bases left between them. CDR3: CASSQDRHNNSPLHF. As DNA, the CDR3 is TGCGCCAGCAGCCAAGATCGGCACAATAATTCACCCCTCCACTTT.

This chain connects TRBV5-1 to TRBJ2-7, with 8 nucleotides matching TRBD2. The CDR3 totals 15 residues. CDR1 and CDR2 from the germline V gene are SGHRS and YFSETQ. V was pared by 5 bases and J by 4 bases, with 11 bases of the junction left unmatched. CDR3 nucleotides: TGCGCCAGCAGTTTGAAGCCAGCGGGGGAATACGAGCAGTACTTC. This translates into CASSLKPAGEYEQYF. The full variable domain, rest sourced from reference TRBV5-1 and TRBJ2-7, is KAGVTQTPRYLIKTRGQQVTLSCSPISGHRSVSWYQQTPGQGLQFLFEYFSETQRNKGNFPGRFSGRQFSNSRSEMNVSTLELGDSALYLCASSLKPAGEYEQYFGPGTRLTVT.

The CDR3 reads CASSESGTGWVNQPQHF. The CDR3, as DNA: TGTGCCAGCAGTGAATCCGGGACAGGGTGGGTAAATCAGCCCCAGCATTTT. The chain is built from TRBV25-1 and TRBJ1-5; 9 bases match TRBD1. From germline, CDR1 is MGHDK and CDR2 SYGVNS. The CDR3 extends over 17 amino acids. Trimming cost V 1 base and J 4 bases; bases outside gene matches: 8.

The CDR3, as DNA: TGTGCCAGCAGCAAAGAAGGCCGAACCGGGACTAGCGGCCAGAGCTCCTACAATGAGCAGTACTTC. Encoded protein: CASSKEGRTGTSGQSSYNEQYF. V usage is TRBV21-1 and J usage is TRBJ2-7; the listed D gene, TRBD2, was not tested against the DNA. TRBV21-1 is deemed a pseudogene. The CDR3 totals 22 residues.

This clonotype has more than one count but fewer than ten. The J gene is TRBJ2-4, the V gene TRBV4-3; D tentatively reads TRBD1 or TRBD2 (5 bases each). Deletions cut 4 bases from V and 2 bases from J, with 9 bases between. The V gene's germline CDR1 is LGHNA and CDR2 YSLEER. This CDR3 contains 14 residues. The CDR3 region is CASSRGDTKNIQYF. CDR3 DNA sequence: TGCGCCAGCAGCCGAGGGGATACCAAAAACATTCAGTACTTC.

V gene TRBV7-9 combines with J gene TRBJ1-1; D gene unclear. The CDR3 is 12 residues long. Germline V gives CDR1 SEHNR, CDR2 FQNEAQ (reference sequence). Trimming pared 6 bases from V and 7 bases from J, leaving 12 bases between. CDR3 sequence (DNA): TGTGCCAGCAGAACTGGACCAAATGAAGCTTTCTTT. Its protein is CASRTGPNEAFF.

This clonotype showed up just once. The chain has TRBV5-4 and TRBJ2-5, with D possibly matching TRBD2 (5 bases). Germline V lookup: CDR1 SGHNT, CDR2 YYREEE (reference sequence). Trimming stripped 4 bases from V and 2 bases from J, with 15 bases between. This CDR3 spans 15 amino acids. The CDR3 bases are TGTGCCAGCAGCCGAAAGGAGGAATTACAAGAGACCCAGTACTTC. As protein: CASSRKEELQETQYF. The full variable domain, rest sourced from reference TRBV5-4 and TRBJ2-5, is ETGVTQSPTHLIKTRGQQVTLRCSSQSGHNTVSWYQQALGQGPQFIFQYYREEENGRGNFPPRFSGLQFPNYSSELNVNALELDDSALYLCASSRKEELQETQYFGPGTRLLVL.

The gene calls are TRBV29-1 and TRBJ2-1, with a weak D call TRBD1 (6 bases). Germline-derived CDR1 and CDR2 are SQVTM and ANQGSEA. The CDR3 runs 14 residues. The V end lost 6 bases, the J end lost 4 bases, and 16 bases lay between the germline ends. The CDR3 DNA follows: TGCAGCGTCAGCACAGGGACGAAGTACAATGAGCAGTTCTTC. Protein product: CSVSTGTKYNEQFF.

This clonotype was recorded a few times. J is TRBJ1-2 and V is TRBV12-3 or TRBV12-4; D uncertain. CDR3 size: 16 residues. V was shortened by 7 bases and J by 3 bases, with 21 bases between the two germline ends. CDR3: CASTFRRSSGYYGYTF. CDR3 nucleotide sequence: TGTGCCAGCACCTTCCGTCGGAGCAGCGGGTACTATGGCTACACCTTC.

The J gene is TRBJ2-7, the V gene TRBV7-9; 7 bases are a match to TRBD1. The CDR3 has 13 amino acids. V was pared by 9 bases and J by 6 bases, with 11 bases of the junction left unmatched. Germline CDR1 and CDR2: SEHNR and FQNEAQ (reference sequence). The chain's CDR3 is CASRDRALGEQYF. As DNA, the CDR3 is TGTGCCAGTAGAGACAGGGCTTTAGGCGAGCAGTACTTC.

The chain employs TRBV29-1 and TRBJ1-1; no definite D call. There are 10 residues in the CDR3. The V gene lost 5 bases and the J gene lost 4 bases, with 5 bases spanning the gap. Per germline, CDR1 SQVTM and CDR2 ANQGSEA. The DNA for the CDR3 is TGCAGCGTTCTAAGCACTGAAGCTTTCTTT. Translation: CSVLSTEAFF.

The J gene is TRBJ2-3, the V gene TRBV9; D gene uncertain. Trimming removed 0 bases from V and 5 bases from J, with 13 bases in between. The CDR3 contains 15 residues. Germline CDR1 reads SGDLS; CDR2 reads YYNGEE. CDR3 protein: CASSVEGRAGDTQYF. The DNA for the CDR3 is TGTGCCAGCAGCGTAGAAGGAAGGGCTGGAGATACGCAGTATTTT.

In its sample, this clonotype was seen a few times. The rearrangement joins TRBV7-2 to TRBJ2-7; D is ambiguous. CDR3 length: 14 residues. In germline, CDR1 is SGHTA, CDR2 FQGNSA. Trimming pared 0 bases from V and 6 bases from J, leaving 12 bases between. The CDR3 loop reads CASSLALVAGEQYF. The CDR3 nucleotides read TGTGCCAGCAGCTTAGCGTTAGTGGCAGGCGAGCAGTACTTC.

The genes are TRBV2 and TRBJ1-5; no firm D call. Per the germline V gene, CDR1 is SNHLY and CDR2 is FYNNEI. This CDR3 comprises 13 residues. V dropped 7 bases and J dropped 4 bases, with 11 bases sitting between them. CDR3 in amino acids: CASIRETNQPQHF. In nucleotides, the CDR3 is TGTGCCAGCATTCGGGAAACGAATCAGCCCCAGCATTTT.

This CDR3 reads CASSQQGFGSYEQYF. The CDR3, as DNA: TGTGCCAGCAGTCAACAGGGGTTCGGTTCCTACGAGCAGTACTTC. This chain links TRBV6-5 with TRBJ2-7; TRBD1 agrees at 7 bases. The V gene end was trimmed by 5 bases and the J gene end by 1 base; junction bases not matched to a gene: 8. From germline, CDR1 is MNHEY and CDR2 SVGAGI. CDR3 length equals 15 residues.

The chain carries TRBV13 and TRBJ2-1, with 9 nucleotides matching TRBD2. The CDR3 has 14 amino acids. In germline, CDR1 is PRHDT, CDR2 FYEKMQ (reference sequence). Trimming took 3 bases from V and 10 from J; bases not matched to a gene: 7. CDR3 residues: CASSFSSGMLEQFF. The CDR3 region has the DNA TGTGCCAGCAGCTTTTCTAGCGGGATGTTAGAGCAGTTCTTC. Variable domain in full (rest from reference TRBV13 and TRBJ2-1): AAGVIQSPRHLIKEKRETATLKCYPIPRHDTVYWYQQGPGQDPQFLISFYEKMQSDKGSIPDRFSAQQFSDYHSELNMSSLELGDSALYFCASSFSSGMLEQFFGPGTRLTVL.

This chain connects TRBV28 to TRBJ2-5; 10 nucleotides agree with TRBD2. The germline CDR1 and CDR2 sequences are MDHEN and SYDVKM. The CDR3 is 15 amino acids. Germline trimming cut 5 bases from V and 5 bases from J; bases unmatched to any gene: 8. The CDR3 reads CASSEAGGRRETQYF. The CDR3 DNA reads as TGTGCCAGCAGTGAAGCGGGGGGGCGTCGTGAGACCCAGTACTTC.